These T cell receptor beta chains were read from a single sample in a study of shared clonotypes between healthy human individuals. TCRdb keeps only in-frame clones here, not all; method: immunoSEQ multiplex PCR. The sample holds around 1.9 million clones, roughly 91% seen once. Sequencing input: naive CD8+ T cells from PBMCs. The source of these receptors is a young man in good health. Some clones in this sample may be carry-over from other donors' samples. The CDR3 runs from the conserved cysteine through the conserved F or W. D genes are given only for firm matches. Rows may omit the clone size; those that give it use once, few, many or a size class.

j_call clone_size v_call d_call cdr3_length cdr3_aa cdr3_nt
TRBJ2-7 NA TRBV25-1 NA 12 CASMGLTGEQYF TGTGCCAGCATGGGACTCACGGGCGAGCAGTACTTC
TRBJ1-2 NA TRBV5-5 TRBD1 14 CASTEGQGFWGYTF TGTGCCAGCACAGAGGGACAGGGGTTTTGGGGCTACACCTTC
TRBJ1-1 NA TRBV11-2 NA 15 CASSRRQNLNTEAFF TGTGCCAGCTCTAGAAGGCAGAACTTGAACACTGAAGCTTTCTTT
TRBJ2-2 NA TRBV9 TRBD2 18 CASSVVGLAVANTGELFF TGTGCCAGCAGCGTAGTTGGACTAGCGGTCGCGAACACCGGGGAGCTGTTTTTT
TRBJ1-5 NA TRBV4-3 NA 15 CASSQDRVISQPQHF TGCGCCAGCAGCCAAGATCGAGTGATCAGTCAGCCCCAGCATTTT
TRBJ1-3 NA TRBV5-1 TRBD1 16 CASSDWDSYSGNTIYF TGCGCCAGCAGCGACTGGGACAGCTACTCTGGAAACACCATATATTTT
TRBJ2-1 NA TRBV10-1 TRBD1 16 CASSVGPGGSYNEQFF TGCGCCAGCAGTGTCGGCCCAGGGGGCTCCTACAATGAGCAGTTCTTC
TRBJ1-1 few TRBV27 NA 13 CASKLSGNTEAFF TGTGCCAGCAAACTGTCGGGGAACACTGAAGCTTTCTTT
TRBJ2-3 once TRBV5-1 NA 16 CASSLFSFSVPDTQYF TGCGCCAGCAGCTTGTTTTCTTTCAGCGTCCCAGATACGCAGTATTTT
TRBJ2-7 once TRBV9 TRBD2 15 CASSPGTSGLHEQYF TGTGCCAGCAGCCCCGGGACTAGCGGACTCCACGAGCAGTACTTC
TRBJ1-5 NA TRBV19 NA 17 CASRRSVILVSNQPQHF TGTGCCAGTAGAAGGTCAGTAATCCTCGTTAGCAATCAGCCCCAGCATTTT
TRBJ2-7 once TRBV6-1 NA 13 CAVKGTVHYEQYF TGTGCCGTGAAGGGGACCGTACACTACGAGCAGTACTTC
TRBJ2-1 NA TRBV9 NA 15 CASSESGGLYNEQFF TGTGCCAGCAGCGAGAGTGGTGGGCTCTACAATGAGCAGTTCTTC
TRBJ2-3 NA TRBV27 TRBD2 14 CASSLGRGPDTQYF TGTGCCAGCAGTTTGGGGAGGGGCCCAGATACGCAGTATTTT
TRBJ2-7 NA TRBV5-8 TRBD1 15 CASSFRDSGIYEQYF TGTGCCAGCAGCTTCCGGGACAGCGGAATCTACGAGCAGTACTTC
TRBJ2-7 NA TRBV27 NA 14 CASSLSLGAGEQYF TGTGCCAGCAGTTTATCCCTGGGGGCGGGCGAGCAGTACTTC
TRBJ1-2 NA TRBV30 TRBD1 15 CAWSDRTGSNYGYTF TGTGCCTGGAGTGATCGGACAGGGAGTAACTATGGCTACACCTTC
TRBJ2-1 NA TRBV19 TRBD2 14 CASSSAGSYNEQFF TGTGCCAGTAGCTCAGCGGGATCTTACAATGAGCAGTTCTTC
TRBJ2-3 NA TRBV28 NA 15 CASSFQTQGADTQYF TGTGCCAGCAGTTTCCAGACCCAGGGTGCAGATACGCAGTATTTT
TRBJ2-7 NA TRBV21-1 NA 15 CASSNGSSVDYEQYF TGTGCCAGCAGCAACGGTAGCAGTGTGGACTACGAGCAGTACTTC
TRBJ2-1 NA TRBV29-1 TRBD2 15 CSVKRASGRGNEQFF TGCAGCGTCAAAAGGGCTAGCGGGAGGGGCAATGAGCAGTTCTTC
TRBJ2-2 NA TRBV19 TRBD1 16 CASSTPRTGNTGELFF TGTGCCAGTAGTACCCCCCGGACAGGGAACACCGGGGAGCTGTTTTTT
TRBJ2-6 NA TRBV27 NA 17 CASSLLSWGSGANVLTF TGTGCCAGCAGTTTATTAAGCTGGGGGTCTGGGGCCAACGTCCTGACTTTC
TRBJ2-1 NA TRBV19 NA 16 CASTLGWASSYNEQFF TGTGCCAGTACCCTAGGGTGGGCCAGCTCCTACAATGAGCAGTTCTTC
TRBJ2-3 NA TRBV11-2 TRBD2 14 CASSFEREQDTQYF TGTGCCAGCAGCTTTGAGCGGGAACAAGATACGCAGTATTTT
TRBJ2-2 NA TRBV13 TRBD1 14 CASSQGTAPGELFF TGTGCCAGCAGCCAAGGGACAGCCCCCGGGGAGCTGTTTTTT
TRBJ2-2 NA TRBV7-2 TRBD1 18 CASSLPTTGGYLTGELFF TGTGCCAGCAGCTTACCGACGACAGGGGGCTACCTAACCGGGGAGCTGTTTTTT
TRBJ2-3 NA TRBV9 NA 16 CASSVAPGVATDTQYF TGTGCCAGCAGCGTAGCACCGGGAGTTGCTACAGATACGCAGTATTTT
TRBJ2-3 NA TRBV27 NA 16 CASSHGPGAYTDTQYF TGTGCCAGCAGCCACGGGCCGGGGGCCTACACAGATACGCAGTATTTT
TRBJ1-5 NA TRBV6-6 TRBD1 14 CASSSGGWGQPQHF TGTGCCAGCAGTTCAGGGGGTTGGGGTCAGCCCCAGCATTTT
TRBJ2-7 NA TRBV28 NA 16 CASSSVKGRWRYEQYF TGTGCCAGCAGTTCCGTTAAGGGCCGATGGCGTTACGAGCAGTACTTC
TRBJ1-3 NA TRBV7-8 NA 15 CASSTGLSSGNTIYF TGTGCCAGCAGTACGGGGCTAAGCTCTGGAAACACCATATATTTT
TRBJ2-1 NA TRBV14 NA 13 CASSQDHDNEQFF TGTGCCAGCAGCCAAGATCATGACAATGAGCAGTTCTTC
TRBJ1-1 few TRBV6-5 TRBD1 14 CASTIRTGITEAFF TGTGCCAGCACAATTAGGACAGGGATCACTGAAGCTTTCTTT
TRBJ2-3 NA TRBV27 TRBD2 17 CASSFLGLAVSTDTQYF TGTGCCAGCAGTTTTCTAGGACTAGCGGTTAGCACAGATACGCAGTATTTT
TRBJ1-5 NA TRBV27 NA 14 CATSVVGSNQPQHF TGTGCCACCTCGGTCGTAGGGAGCAATCAGCCCCAGCATTTT
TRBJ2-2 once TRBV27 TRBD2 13 CASSFWEGGELFF TGTGCCAGCAGTTTCTGGGAGGGCGGGGAGCTGTTTTTT
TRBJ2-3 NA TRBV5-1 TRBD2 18 CASSVPGLAGGLTDTQYF TGCGCCAGCAGCGTCCCGGGACTAGCGGGAGGCCTCACAGATACGCAGTATTTT
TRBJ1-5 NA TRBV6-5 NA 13 CAAAPRIGQPQHF TGTGCCGCAGCACCTCGTATCGGTCAGCCCCAGCATTTT